This record covers a single TCR beta chain. The data were taken from a study of blood T cell repertoires in COVID-19. Study as a whole: Whether acute or convalescent, the COVID-19 samples came from the United States, Italy and Spain.

Trimming removed 2 bases at V and 3 bases at J, with 13 bases between. This CDR3 region has 15 residues. Germline loops: CDR1 MNHNY, CDR2 SVGAGI (reference sequence). Under the authors' procedure: Reference gene primers were amplified, and this amplification served to estimate nucleated cell counts. Only in-frame clones appear in the TCRdb table, and some are missing; sequencing was by immunoSEQ multiplex PCR. Clone size and the V and J calls come from that table; the DNA yielded D and trimming. The sample includes under 35,000 clones, 78% seen only once; the top ten take roughly a third. The J gene is TRBJ1-1, the V gene TRBV6-6; D perhaps matches TRBD1 (6 bases). The sample was peripheral blood. This receptor was obtained from a man at least 80 years old with acute or convalescent COVID-19. The CDR3 DNA follows: TGTGCCAGCAGTTACCCTACAGGGTTTGACACTGAAGCTTTCTTT. Protein: CASSYPTGFDTEAFF.